The clone carrying this T cell receptor beta chain was found a few times. The target antigen is unknown. This sample was taken from a study of tissue T cells after allogeneic stem cell transplantation. Study-level points and caveats: Limitations included a small, clinically heterogeneous cohort and limited sampling depth. Which tissue TCRs were alloreactive or antigen-specific was not determined. Some clones might be persisting host cells.

V shed 5 bases and J shed 1 base, with 14 bases lying between them. Per the germline V gene, CDR1 is MNHEY and CDR2 is SMNVEV (reference sequence). This CDR3 spans 15 amino acids. Generated by immunoSEQ multiplex PCR, the TCRdb table keeps only in-frame clones and is missing some. In the table there are 550 to 600 clones, approximately 70% of which are singletons. The clonotype originates from a female patient aged 40 to 75 with steroid-refractory graft-versus-host disease after an allogeneic stem cell transplant. Some T cells may arise from the graft donor. The sequencing used duodenal tissue, collected at autopsy. This chain connects TRBV27 to TRBJ1-2, with a tentative D call TRBD1 (6 bases). CDR3 sequence reads: CASSPRQAYNYGYTF. The CDR3 DNA is TGTGCCAGCAGTCCCCGACAGGCGTATAACTATGGCTACACCTTC.